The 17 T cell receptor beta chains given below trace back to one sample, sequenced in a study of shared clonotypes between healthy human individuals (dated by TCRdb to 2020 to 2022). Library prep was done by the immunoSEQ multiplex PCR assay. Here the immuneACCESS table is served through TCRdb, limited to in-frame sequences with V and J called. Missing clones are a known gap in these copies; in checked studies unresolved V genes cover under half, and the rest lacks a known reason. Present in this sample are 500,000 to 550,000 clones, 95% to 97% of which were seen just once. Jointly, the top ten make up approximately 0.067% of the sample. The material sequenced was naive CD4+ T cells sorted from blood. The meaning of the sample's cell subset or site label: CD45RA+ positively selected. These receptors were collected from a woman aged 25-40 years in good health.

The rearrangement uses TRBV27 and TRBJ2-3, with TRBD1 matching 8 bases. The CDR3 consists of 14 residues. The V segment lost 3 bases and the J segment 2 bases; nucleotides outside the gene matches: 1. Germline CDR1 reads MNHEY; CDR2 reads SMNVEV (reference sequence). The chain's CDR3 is CASSLTGDTDTQYF. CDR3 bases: TGTGCCAGCAGTTTGACAGGGGACACAGATACGCAGTATTTT.

This chain's CDR3 is CASSQDPRGGRPNEQFF. The CDR3 nucleotides read TGTGCCAGCAGCCAAGATCCGAGGGGAGGGAGACCTAATGAGCAGTTCTTC. The chain recombines TRBV4-2 with TRBJ2-1; 7 bases agree with TRBD2. This CDR3 comprises 17 residues. CDR1 and CDR2 from the germline V gene are LGHNA and YNFKEQ. V was clipped by 0 bases and J by 7 bases; unmatched bases: 12.

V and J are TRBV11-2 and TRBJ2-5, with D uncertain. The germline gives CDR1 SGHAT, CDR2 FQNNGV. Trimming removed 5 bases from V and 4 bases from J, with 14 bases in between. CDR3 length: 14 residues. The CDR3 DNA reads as TGTGCCAGCAGCGCGAACGCTGCATCAGAGACCCAGTACTTC. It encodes CASSANAASETQYF.

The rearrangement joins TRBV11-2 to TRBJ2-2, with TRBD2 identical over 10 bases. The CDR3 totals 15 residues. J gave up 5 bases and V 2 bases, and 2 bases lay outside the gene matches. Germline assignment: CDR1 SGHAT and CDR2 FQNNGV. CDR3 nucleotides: TGTGCCAGCAGCTTACTAGCGGGAGTTACCGGGGAGCTGTTTTTT. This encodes CASSLLAGVTGELFF.

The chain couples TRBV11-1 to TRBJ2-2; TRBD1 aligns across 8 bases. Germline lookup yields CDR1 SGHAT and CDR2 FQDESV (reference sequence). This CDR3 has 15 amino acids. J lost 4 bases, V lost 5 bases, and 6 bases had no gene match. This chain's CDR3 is CASSPQGAVTGELFF. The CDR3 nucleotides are TGTGCCAGCAGCCCCCAGGGGGCCGTCACCGGGGAGCTGTTTTTT.

DNA for the CDR3: TGTGCCAGCAGTTCCGGGCCCGGGGGCAATCAGCCCCAGCATTTT. Translating it yields CASSSGPGGNQPQHF. The chain links TRBV6-5 to TRBJ1-5; D is ambiguous. This CDR3 is built from 15 residues. Germline CDR1 is MNHEY and CDR2 is SVGAGI. Trimming took off 4 bases at V and 2 bases at J, with 12 bases between the two ends.

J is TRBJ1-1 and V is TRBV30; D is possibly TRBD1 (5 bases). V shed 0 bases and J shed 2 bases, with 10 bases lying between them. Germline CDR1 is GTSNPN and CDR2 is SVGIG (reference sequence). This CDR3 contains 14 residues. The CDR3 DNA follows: TGTGCCTGGAGTGTCCAGACAGCCAACACTGAAGCTTTCTTT. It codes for CAWSVQTANTEAFF.

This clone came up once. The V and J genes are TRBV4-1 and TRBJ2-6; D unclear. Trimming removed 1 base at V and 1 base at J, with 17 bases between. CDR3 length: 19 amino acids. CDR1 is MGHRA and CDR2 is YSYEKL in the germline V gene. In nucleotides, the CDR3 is TGCGCCAGCAGCCAAGGTCGGCAAGCTCGCCTTTCTGGGGCCAACGTCCTGACTTTC. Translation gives CASSQGRQARLSGANVLTF.

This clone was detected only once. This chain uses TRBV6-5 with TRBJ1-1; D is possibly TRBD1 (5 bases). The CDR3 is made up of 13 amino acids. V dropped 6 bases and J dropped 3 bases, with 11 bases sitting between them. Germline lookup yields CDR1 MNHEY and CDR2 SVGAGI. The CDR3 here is CASSHSGHTEAFF. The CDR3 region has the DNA TGTGCCAGCAGCCACTCGGGACACACTGAAGCTTTCTTT.

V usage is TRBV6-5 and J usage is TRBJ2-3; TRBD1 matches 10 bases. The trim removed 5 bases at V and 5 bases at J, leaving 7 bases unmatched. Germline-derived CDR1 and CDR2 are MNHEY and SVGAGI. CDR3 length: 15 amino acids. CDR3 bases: TGTGCCAGCAGTACGGGGACAGGGGTTTTAGATACGCAGTATTTT. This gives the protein CASSTGTGVLDTQYF.

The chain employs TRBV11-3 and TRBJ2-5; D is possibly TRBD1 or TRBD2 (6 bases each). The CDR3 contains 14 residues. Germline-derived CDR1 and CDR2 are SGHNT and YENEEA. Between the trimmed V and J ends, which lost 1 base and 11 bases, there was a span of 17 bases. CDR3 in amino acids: CASSLASGAREQYF. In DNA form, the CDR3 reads TGTGCCAGCAGCTTAGCTTCGGGGGCTAGGGAGCAGTACTTC.

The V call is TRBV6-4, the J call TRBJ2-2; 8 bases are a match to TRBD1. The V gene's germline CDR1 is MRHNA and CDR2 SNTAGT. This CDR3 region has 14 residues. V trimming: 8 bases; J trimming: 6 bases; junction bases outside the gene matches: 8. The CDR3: CASRGQGRAGELFF. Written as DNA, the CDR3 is TGTGCCAGCCGAGGACAGGGAAGGGCCGGGGAGCTGTTTTTT.

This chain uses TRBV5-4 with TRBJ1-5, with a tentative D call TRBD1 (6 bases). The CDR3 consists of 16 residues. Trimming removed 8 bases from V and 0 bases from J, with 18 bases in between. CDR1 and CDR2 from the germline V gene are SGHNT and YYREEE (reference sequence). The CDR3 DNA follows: TGTGCCAGACCCCCCGGACAGCCTTATAGCAATCAGCCCCAGCATTTT. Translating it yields CARPPGQPYSNQPQHF.

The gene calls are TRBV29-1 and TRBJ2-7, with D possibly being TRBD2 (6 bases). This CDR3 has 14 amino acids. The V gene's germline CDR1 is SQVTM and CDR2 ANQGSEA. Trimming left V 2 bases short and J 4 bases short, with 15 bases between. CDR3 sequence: CSVEKGRGSYEQYF. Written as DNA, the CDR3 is TGCAGCGTTGAAAAAGGACGGGGGTCGTACGAGCAGTACTTC.

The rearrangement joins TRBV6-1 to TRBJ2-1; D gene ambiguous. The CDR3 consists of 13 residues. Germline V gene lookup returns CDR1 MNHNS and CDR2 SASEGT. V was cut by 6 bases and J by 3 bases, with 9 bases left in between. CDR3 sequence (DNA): TGTGCCAGCAGGGTTGCGGTCTACAATGAGCAGTTCTTC. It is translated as CASRVAVYNEQFF.

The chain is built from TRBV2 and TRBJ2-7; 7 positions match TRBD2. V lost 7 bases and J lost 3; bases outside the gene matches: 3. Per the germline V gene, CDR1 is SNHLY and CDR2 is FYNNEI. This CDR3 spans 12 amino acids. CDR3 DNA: TGTGCCAGCATAGGACTAGGCTACGAGCAGTACTTC. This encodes CASIGLGYEQYF.

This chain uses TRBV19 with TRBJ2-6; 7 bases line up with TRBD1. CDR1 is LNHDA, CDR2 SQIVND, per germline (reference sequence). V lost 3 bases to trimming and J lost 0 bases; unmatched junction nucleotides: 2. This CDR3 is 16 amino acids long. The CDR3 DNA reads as TGTGCCAGTAGTATGGGACAGATCTCTGGGGCCAACGTCCTGACTTTC. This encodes CASSMGQISGANVLTF.